The T cell receptor (beta chain) described here comes from a study of blood T cell repertoires in COVID-19. As for the study in general: Whether acute or convalescent, the COVID-19 samples came from the United States, Italy and Spain. Sample material is recorded as cDNA or gDNA derived from T cells, B-cell-depleted T cells, or PBMCs.

Authors' data handling: How many nucleated cells were present was estimated from reference gene primer amplification. The assay was immunoSEQ multiplex PCR, and TCRdb's table has in-frame clones only and misses some. Clone size and V and J calls were adopted from that table, with D and trimming inferred from the DNA. The data hold about 120,000 clones, with over 75% observed a single time. Germline V gives CDR1 SQVTM, CDR2 ANQGSEA. CDR3 size: 17 residues. J was trimmed by 0 bases and V by 6 bases; bases with no gene match: 7. The TCR comes from a woman of 80 years or more with acute or convalescent COVID-19. Sequenced: peripheral blood. V is TRBV29-1 and J is TRBJ2-1, with 14 bases matching TRBD2. CDR3 in amino acids: CSVGLAGEWGSYNEQFF. CDR3 coding DNA: TGCAGCGTGGGACTAGCGGGAGAATGGGGCTCCTACAATGAGCAGTTCTTC.